These 10 T cell receptor beta chains were sequenced from one sample in a study of T cell responses to AZD1222 COVID-19 vaccine. Measured with immunoSEQ multiplex PCR; TCRdb has only the in-frame clones, and not every one. This sample carries around 120,000 clones, approximately 90% of them seen once, and the ten largest clones take around 3.5%. The specimen comprised peripheral blood, sampled on day 0 of AZD1222 vaccination. Source of these receptors: an adult in good health.

The chain uses TRBV3-1 (or the pseudogene TRBV3-2) and TRBJ1-1, with 7 bases lining up with TRBD1. The germline CDR1 and CDR2 sequences are LGHDT and YNNKEL (reference sequence). The CDR3 consists of 17 residues. V gave up 4 bases and J gave up 1 base; unmatched junction bases: 12. In DNA form, the CDR3 reads TGTGCCAGCAGCCCAAGAACGAGACAGGGATGGAACACTGAAGCTTTCTTT. Translated: CASSPRTRQGWNTEAFF.

The rearrangement links TRBV6-5 to TRBJ1-3; possible D gene TRBD1, 6 bases. Deletions cut 6 bases from V and 4 bases from J, with 10 bases between. Per germline, CDR1 MNHEY and CDR2 SVGAGI. This CDR3 region has 13 residues. DNA of the CDR3: TGTGCCAGCAGGCAAACAGGGGGAAACACCATATATTTT. Protein: CASRQTGGNTIYF.

As for this clone: Compared with germline, one end of the junction differs, possibly owing to a read error. The chain employs TRBV7-2 and TRBJ2-7; 7 nucleotides align to TRBD1. The CDR3 contains 15 residues. In germline, CDR1 is SGHTA, CDR2 FQGNSA. The CDR3 bases are TGTGCCAGCACCTTAGGGGGCAGTCACTCCTACGAGCAGTACTTC. Translated: CASTLGGSHSYEQYF.

This clone showed up just once. The chain joins TRBV4-1 to TRBJ1-2; no definite D call. The germline CDR1 and CDR2 sequences are MGHRA and YSYEKL. The CDR3 runs to 15 residues. V lost 2 bases and J 5 bases, leaving 15 bases between the germline ends. CDR3 loop: CASSQTVAGRYGYTF. The CDR3 DNA reads as TGCGCCAGCAGCCAAACAGTTGCTGGAAGGTATGGCTACACCTTC.

V usage is TRBV7-9 and J usage is TRBJ1-2, with D unresolved. This CDR3 comprises 15 residues. Trimming shortened V by 3 bases and J by 0 bases, and 11 bases separated the two germline ends. The germline V gene has CDR1 SEHNR and CDR2 FQNEAQ (reference sequence). The CDR3 loop is CASSFGGGSNYGYTF. The CDR3 coding sequence is TGTGCCAGCAGCTTCGGAGGAGGTTCTAACTATGGCTACACCTTC.

The CDR3, as DNA: TGTGCCAGCAGTCCGGGGAGGGCCACTGAAGCTTTCTTT. This sequence encodes CASSPGRATEAFF. The V gene is TRBV27, the J gene TRBJ1-1; no reliable D call. The CDR3 contains 13 residues. Looked up from germline, CDR1 is MNHEY and CDR2 is SMNVEV (reference sequence). V was clipped by 5 bases and J by 4 bases, with 11 bases between them.

The chain has TRBV27 and TRBJ1-1; unclear D gene. V was trimmed by 2 bases and J by 0 bases, leaving 7 bases between them. Germline V gene data show CDR1 as MNHEY and CDR2 as SMNVEV (reference sequence). This CDR3 has 14 residues. CDR3 region: CASSLNVLNTEAFF. The CDR3 bases are TGTGCCAGCAGTTTAAACGTTTTGAACACTGAAGCTTTCTTT.

V gene TRBV3-1 (or the pseudogene TRBV3-2) combines with J gene TRBJ1-6, with D maybe TRBD1 (5 bases). Germline lookup yields CDR1 LGHDT and CDR2 YNNKEL (reference sequence). V lost 2 bases, J lost 8 bases, and 10 bases lay in between. This CDR3 is 14 amino acids long. The CDR3 coding sequence is TGTGCCAGCAGCCAACCAGGGACCTATTCACCCCTCCACTTT. As protein: CASSQPGTYSPLHF.

The chain uses TRBV11-2 and TRBJ1-2; no clear D gene. Germline loops: CDR1 SGHAT, CDR2 FQNNGV. V was cut by 7 bases and J by 4 bases, with 16 bases left in between. The CDR3 length is 14 residues. CDR3 bases: TGTGCCAGCACCGCCGCGGGAGCCCCCTATGGCTACACCTTC. It is translated as CASTAAGAPYGYTF.

This chain joins TRBV23-1 and TRBJ2-7; 7 nucleotides match TRBD2. TRBV23-1 is identified as an open reading frame with a role that is uncertain. This CDR3 spans 15 amino acids. V lost 3 bases to trimming and J lost 3 bases; unmatched junction nucleotides: 8. The CDR3 loop reads CASSHVRGKNYEQYF. CDR3 DNA: TGCGCCAGCAGTCACGTGCGGGGGAAAAACTACGAGCAGTACTTC.